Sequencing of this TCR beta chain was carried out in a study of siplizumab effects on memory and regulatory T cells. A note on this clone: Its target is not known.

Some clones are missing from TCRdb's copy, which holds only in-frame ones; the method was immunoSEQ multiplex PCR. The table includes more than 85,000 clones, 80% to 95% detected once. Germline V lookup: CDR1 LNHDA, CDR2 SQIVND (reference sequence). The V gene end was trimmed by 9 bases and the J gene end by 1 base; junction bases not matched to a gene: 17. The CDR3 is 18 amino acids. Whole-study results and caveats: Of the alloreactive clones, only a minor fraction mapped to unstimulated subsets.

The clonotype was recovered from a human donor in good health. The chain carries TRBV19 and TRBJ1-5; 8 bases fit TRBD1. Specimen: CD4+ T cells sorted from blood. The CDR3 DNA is TGTGCCAGCTCACCAACCGGGACAGGATATTCGAGCAATCAGCCCCAGCATTTT. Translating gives CASSPTGTGYSSNQPQHF. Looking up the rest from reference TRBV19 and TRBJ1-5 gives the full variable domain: DGGITQSPKYLFRKEGQNVTLSCEQNLNHDAMYWYRQDPGQGLRLIYYSQIVNDFQKGDIAEGYSVSREKKESFPLTVTSAQKNPTAFYLCASSPTGTGYSSNQPQHFGDGTRLSIL.